The 17 T cell receptor beta chains in this list originate from one sample, sequenced in a study of cytomegalovirus exposure and HLA in healthy donors. Both 60 Vbeta primers and 13 Jbeta primers went into the PCR. Only in-frame clones appear in the TCRdb table, and some are missing; sequencing was by immunoSEQ multiplex PCR. The sample contains 75,000 to 100,000 clones, around 77% of which appear only once. Sequencing used PBMCs. Receptors originate from a middle-aged man in good health and CMV-seronegative.

Written as DNA, the CDR3 is TGCGCCAGCAGCCCAAGGACTAGCGGGACGGATGAGCAGTTCTTC. Translating gives CASSPRTSGTDEQFF. The V and J genes are TRBV5-1 and TRBJ2-1; TRBD2 matches at 12 bases. From germline, CDR1 is SGHRS and CDR2 YFSETQ. V trimming: 4 bases; J trimming: 8 bases; junction bases outside the gene matches: 7. CDR3 length: 15 amino acids.

The gene calls are TRBV5-1 and TRBJ1-1, with a weak D call TRBD1 (5 bases). The CDR3 is 15 amino acids. V shed 0 bases and J shed 7 bases, with 16 bases lying between them. Germline loops: CDR1 SGHRS, CDR2 YFSETQ. The CDR3 DNA follows: TGCGCCAGCAGCTTGGGGCTTGGGGCTAGGGGTGAAGCTTTCTTT. It yields the protein CASSLGLGARGEAFF.

This chain uses TRBV6-5 with TRBJ2-5, with D perhaps TRBD1 (6 bases). Gene TRBJ2-7 matches the end of the DNA better, so the J call may be wrong. The CDR3 covers 12 residues. Germline loops: CDR1 MNHEY, CDR2 SVGAGI. The CDR3 nucleotides are TGTGCCAGCAGCCGTGGGGGCCACGAGCAGTACTTC. This sequence encodes CASSRGGHEQYF.

The rearrangement joins TRBV6-1 to TRBJ1-5; 9 nucleotides line up with TRBD1. Germline V CDR1 and CDR2: MNHNS, SASEGT. V lost 5 bases and J lost 6; bases outside the gene matches: 2. The CDR3 loop spans 13 amino acids. The CDR3 DNA follows: TGTGCCAGCAGTACAGGGGGCAGTCAGCCCCAGCATTTT. It codes for CASSTGGSQPQHF.

The chain carries TRBV15 and TRBJ1-1; D ambiguous. This CDR3 is 11 amino acids long. Germline V gene lookup returns CDR1 LNHNV and CDR2 YYDKDF (reference sequence). V lost 8 bases and J lost 2, with 6 bases in between. The CDR3 sequence is CATSSNTEAFF. CDR3 sequence (DNA): TGTGCCACCTCCAGTAACACTGAAGCTTTCTTT.

The rearrangement uses TRBV19 and TRBJ2-1; 7 bases map to TRBD2. Germline CDR1 is LNHDA and CDR2 is SQIVND (reference sequence). V shed 7 bases, J shed 0 bases, and the junction held 6 bases outside the gene matches. The CDR3 has 15 amino acids. CDR3 protein: CASTPAGPSYNEQFF. The CDR3 DNA follows: TGTGCCAGTACCCCAGCGGGGCCCTCCTACAATGAGCAGTTCTTC.

The chain employs TRBV13 and TRBJ2-5; 9 positions match TRBD2. The CDR3 spans 15 residues. CDR1 is PRHDT and CDR2 is FYEKMQ in the germline V gene (reference sequence). V trimming: 4 bases; J trimming: 5 bases; junction bases outside the gene matches: 8. This CDR3 reads CASSSTRGGAETQYF. The DNA for the CDR3 is TGTGCCAGCAGCTCTACTCGCGGGGGGGCGGAGACCCAGTACTTC.

As for this clone: The same CDR3 is also encoded by other DNA sequences in this sample. The chain recombines TRBV5-1 with TRBJ2-7; D is unclear. The V end lost 5 bases, the J end lost 4 bases, and 10 bases lay between the germline ends. There are 12 residues in the CDR3. Germline V gene sequence: CDR1 SGHRS, CDR2 YFSETQ. CDR3 loop: CASRIQDYEQYF. CDR3 bases: TGCGCCAGCAGAATACAAGATTACGAGCAGTACTTC. Supplemented by reference TRBV5-1 and TRBJ2-7, the full variable domain reads KAGVTQTPRYLIKTRGQQVTLSCSPISGHRSVSWYQQTPGQGLQFLFEYFSETQRNKGNFPGRFSGRQFSNSRSEMNVSTLELGDSALYLCASRIQDYEQYFGPGTRLTVT.

V usage is TRBV28 and J usage is TRBJ1-3; D is perhaps TRBD1 (6 bases). V was pared by 6 bases and J by 1 base, with 13 bases between. Germline CDR1 and CDR2: MDHEN and SYDVKM. The CDR3 spans 15 residues. The CDR3 reads CASSPQTGSGNTIYF. The CDR3 nucleotides read TGTGCCAGCAGCCCTCAAACAGGGTCTGGAAACACCATATATTTT.

This chain uses TRBV7-2 with TRBJ2-1; maybe TRBD2 (6 bases). The germline V gene encodes CDR1 SGHTA and CDR2 FQGNSA. V was shortened by 1 base and J by 6 bases, with 16 bases between the two germline ends. This CDR3 has 16 residues. In nucleotides, the CDR3 is TGTGCCAGCAGCTTAGGACCCTGGAGCGGGCCCAATGAGCAGTTCTTC. This sequence encodes CASSLGPWSGPNEQFF.

The chain links TRBV28 to TRBJ2-2; no reliable D call. Per the germline V gene, CDR1 is MDHEN and CDR2 is SYDVKM. CDR3 size: 11 residues. Trimming took off 8 bases at V and 5 bases at J, with 6 bases between the two ends. CDR3 sequence reads: CASQLTGELFF. CDR3 DNA: TGTGCCAGCCAACTAACCGGGGAGCTGTTTTTT.

The chain employs TRBV18 and TRBJ2-7, with D perhaps matching TRBD1 (6 bases). V was cut by 0 bases and J by 1 base, with 16 bases left in between. The CDR3 totals 17 residues. Germline V gene lookup returns CDR1 KGHSH and CDR2 LQKENI. The CDR3, as DNA: TGTGCCAGCTCACCACCGTACCAGGGGCCTTCATCCTACGAGCAGTACTTC. Residues: CASSPPYQGPSSYEQYF. Complete variable domain (other parts from reference TRBV18 and TRBJ2-7): NAGVMQNPRHLVRRRGQEARLRCSPMKGHSHVYWYRQLPEEGLKFMVYLQKENIIDESGMPKERFSAEFPKEGPSILRIQQVVRGDSAAYFCASSPPYQGPSSYEQYFGPGTRLTVT.

The V call is TRBV7-9, the J call TRBJ1-5; D is ambiguous. The CDR3 totals 12 residues. V gave up 5 bases and J gave up 7 bases, with 9 bases separating them. Germline V gene lookup returns CDR1 SEHNR and CDR2 FQNEAQ (reference sequence). The CDR3 DNA follows: TGTGCCAGCAGCCCGAGTAGCCAGCCCCAGCATTTT. Translating gives CASSPSSQPQHF.

This rearrangement joins TRBV19 to TRBJ2-1, with 7 bases that match TRBD1. CDR3 length: 15 residues. The germline CDR1 and CDR2 sequences are LNHDA and SQIVND (reference sequence). V was pared by 6 bases and J by 0 bases, with 5 bases of the junction left unmatched. CDR3 residues: CASRLDRSSYNEQFF. For the CDR3, the DNA is TGTGCCAGTAGGTTGGACAGGAGCTCCTACAATGAGCAGTTCTTC.

Comment on this clone: Other DNA sequences in the sample encode the same CDR3. The chain couples TRBV10-3 to TRBJ2-3, with 7 bases matching TRBD1. V shed 4 bases, J shed 3 bases, and the junction held 4 bases outside the gene matches. CDR1 is ENHRY and CDR2 is SYGVKD in the germline V gene. CDR3 size: 14 residues. The CDR3 nucleotides are TGTGCCATCAGTGGACAGGGTCGGACAGATACGCAGTATTTT. Translated, it gives CAISGQGRTDTQYF.

This chain uses TRBV7-3 with TRBJ1-2, with a weak D call TRBD1 (6 bases). The CDR3 contains 13 residues. Germline-derived CDR1 and CDR2 are SGHTA and FQGTGA. Trimming took 2 bases from V and 5 from J, leaving 9 bases between them. The CDR3 DNA sequence: TGTGCCAGCAGCTTAGGACAGAATTATGGCTACACCTTC. Translating it yields CASSLGQNYGYTF.

V gene TRBV6-6 combines with J gene TRBJ1-6; D unclear. The CDR3 sequence is 14 residues long. Germline CDR1 is MNHNY and CDR2 is SVGAGI (reference sequence). Trimming removed 7 bases at V and 10 bases at J, with 17 bases between. CDR3 bases: TGTGCCAGCATCATGGGCGGGGTTGACTCACCCCTCCACTTT. Its translation: CASIMGGVDSPLHF.